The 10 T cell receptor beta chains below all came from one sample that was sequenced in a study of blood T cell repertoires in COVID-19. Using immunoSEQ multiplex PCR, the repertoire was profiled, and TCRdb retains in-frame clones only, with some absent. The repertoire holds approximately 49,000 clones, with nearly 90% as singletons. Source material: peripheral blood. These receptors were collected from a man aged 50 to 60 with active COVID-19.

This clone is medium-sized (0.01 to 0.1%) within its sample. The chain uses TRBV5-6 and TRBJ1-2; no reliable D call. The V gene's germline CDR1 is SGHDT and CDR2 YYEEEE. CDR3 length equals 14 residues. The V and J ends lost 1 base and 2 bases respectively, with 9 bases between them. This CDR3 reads CASSLLLRNYGYTF. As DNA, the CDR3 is TGTGCCAGCAGCTTGTTATTGAGAAACTATGGCTACACCTTC.

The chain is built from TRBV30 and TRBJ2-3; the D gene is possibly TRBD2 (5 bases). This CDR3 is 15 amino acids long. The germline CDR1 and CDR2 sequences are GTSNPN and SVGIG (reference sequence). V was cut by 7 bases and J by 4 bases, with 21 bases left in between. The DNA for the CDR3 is TGTGCCTTTTTTATCCCGGGCCCCGGGGCAGATACGCAGTATTTT. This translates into CAFFIPGPGADTQYF.

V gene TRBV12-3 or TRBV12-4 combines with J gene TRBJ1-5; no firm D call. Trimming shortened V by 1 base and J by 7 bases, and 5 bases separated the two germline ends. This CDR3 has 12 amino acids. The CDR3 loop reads CASSLGEQPQHF. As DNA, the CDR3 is TGTGCCAGCAGTTTAGGGGAGCAGCCCCAGCATTTT.

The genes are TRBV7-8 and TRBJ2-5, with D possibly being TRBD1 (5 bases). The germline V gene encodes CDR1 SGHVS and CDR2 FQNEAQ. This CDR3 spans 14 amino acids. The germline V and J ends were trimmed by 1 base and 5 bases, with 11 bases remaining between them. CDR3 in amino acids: CASSLDVGLETQYF. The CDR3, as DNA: TGTGCCAGCAGCTTAGACGTGGGGCTGGAGACCCAGTACTTC.

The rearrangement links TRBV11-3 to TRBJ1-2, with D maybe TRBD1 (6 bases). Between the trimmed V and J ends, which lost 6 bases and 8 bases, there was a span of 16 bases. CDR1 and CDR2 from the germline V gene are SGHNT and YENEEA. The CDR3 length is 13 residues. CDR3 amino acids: CASRHQQGWGYTF. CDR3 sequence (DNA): TGTGCCAGCAGGCACCAACAGGGTTGGGGCTACACCTTC.

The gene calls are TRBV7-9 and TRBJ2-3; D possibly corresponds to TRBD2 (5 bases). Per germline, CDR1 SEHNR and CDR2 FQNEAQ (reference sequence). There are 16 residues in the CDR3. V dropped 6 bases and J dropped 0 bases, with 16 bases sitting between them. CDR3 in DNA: TGTGCCAGCAGAAAATCGCGGGTGAAAAGCACAGATACGCAGTATTTT. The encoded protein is CASRKSRVKSTDTQYF. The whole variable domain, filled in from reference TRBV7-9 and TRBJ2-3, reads DTGVSQNPRHKITKRGQNVTFRCDPISEHNRLYWYRQTLGQGPEFLTYFQNEAQLEKSRLLSDRFSAERPKGSFSTLEIQRTEQGDSAMYLCASRKSRVKSTDTQYFGPGTRLTVL.

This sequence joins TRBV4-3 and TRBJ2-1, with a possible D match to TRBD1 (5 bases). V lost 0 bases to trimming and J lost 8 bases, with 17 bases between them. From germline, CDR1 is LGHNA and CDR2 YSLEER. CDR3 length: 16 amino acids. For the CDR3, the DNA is TGCGCCAGCAGCCAAGATCCCTCAGGGCTGGGTTATGAGCAGTTCTTC. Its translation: CASSQDPSGLGYEQFF.

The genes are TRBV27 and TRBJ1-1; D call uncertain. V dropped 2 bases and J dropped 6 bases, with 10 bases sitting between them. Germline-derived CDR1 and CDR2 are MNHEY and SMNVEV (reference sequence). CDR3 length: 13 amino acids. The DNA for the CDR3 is TGTGCCAGCAGTTTAGGTTCGAGGGCTGAAGCTTTCTTT. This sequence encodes CASSLGSRAEAFF.

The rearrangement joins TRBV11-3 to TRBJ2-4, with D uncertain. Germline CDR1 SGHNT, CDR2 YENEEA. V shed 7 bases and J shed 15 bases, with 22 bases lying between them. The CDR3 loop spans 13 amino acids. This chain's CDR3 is CASISTRRVVGYF. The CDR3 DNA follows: TGTGCCAGCATATCAACGAGGCGCGTAGTAGGGTACTTC. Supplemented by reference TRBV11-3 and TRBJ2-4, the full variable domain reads EAGVVQSPRYKIIEKKQPVAFWCNPISGHNTLYWYLQNLGQGPELLIRYENEEAVDDSQLPKDRFSAERLKGVDSTLKIQPAELGDSAVYLCASISTRRVVGYFGAGTRLSVL.

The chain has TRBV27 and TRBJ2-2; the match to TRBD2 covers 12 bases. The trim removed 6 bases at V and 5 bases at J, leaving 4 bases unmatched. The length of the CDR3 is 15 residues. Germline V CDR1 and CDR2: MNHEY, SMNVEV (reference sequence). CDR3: CASRLTSGGTGELFF. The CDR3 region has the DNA TGTGCCAGCAGGCTTACTAGCGGGGGGACCGGGGAGCTGTTTTTT.